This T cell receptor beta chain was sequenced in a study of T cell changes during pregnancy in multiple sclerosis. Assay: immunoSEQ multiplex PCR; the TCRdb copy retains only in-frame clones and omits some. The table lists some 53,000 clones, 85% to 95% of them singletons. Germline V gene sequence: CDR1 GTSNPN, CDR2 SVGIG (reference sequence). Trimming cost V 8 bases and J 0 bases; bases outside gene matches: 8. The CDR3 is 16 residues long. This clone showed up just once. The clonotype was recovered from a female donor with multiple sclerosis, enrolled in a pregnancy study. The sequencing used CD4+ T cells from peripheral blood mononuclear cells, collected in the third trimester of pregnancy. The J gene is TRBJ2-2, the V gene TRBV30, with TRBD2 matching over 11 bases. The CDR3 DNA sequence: TGTGCCGGTCTAGCGGGAGGCCCTCCGAACACCGGGGAGCTGTTTTTT. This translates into CAGLAGGPPNTGELFF.